These 12 T cell receptor beta chains originate from one sample sequenced in a study of cytomegalovirus exposure and HLA in healthy donors. The protocol was immunoSEQ multiplex PCR, while the TCRdb copy is restricted to in-frame clones and leaves out a portion. The sample carries about 150,000 clones, approximately 89% recorded once. The sample was PBMCs. These receptors were taken from a man younger than 30 in good health and CMV-seronegative.

This clone occurred many times. The chain combines TRBV23-1 with TRBJ1-4; D is perhaps TRBD1 (6 bases). TRBV23-1 is an open reading frame, and its role is uncertain. The CDR3 length is 15 residues. Trimming removed 4 bases at V and 7 bases at J, with 16 bases between. This CDR3 is CASSPTGFLVEKLFF. For the CDR3, the DNA is TGCGCCAGCAGTCCTACAGGGTTCCTTGTTGAAAAACTGTTTTTT.

The rearrangement joins TRBV18 to TRBJ2-5; 10 bases match TRBD2. There are 16 residues in the CDR3. In germline, CDR1 is KGHSH, CDR2 LQKENI. The ends lost 0 bases at V and 5 bases at J; junction bases unmatched: 6. This CDR3 is CASSPPSGRADETQYF. The CDR3 nucleotides read TGTGCCAGCTCACCACCGAGCGGGAGGGCCGATGAGACCCAGTACTTC. Full variable domain (missing parts from reference TRBV18 and TRBJ2-5): NAGVMQNPRHLVRRRGQEARLRCSPMKGHSHVYWYRQLPEEGLKFMVYLQKENIIDESGMPKERFSAEFPKEGPSILRIQQVVRGDSAAYFCASSPPSGRADETQYFGPGTRLLVL.

V gene TRBV5-6 combines with J gene TRBJ2-2, with D hard to call. With 1 base removed from V and 6 bases from J, the gap between germline ends came to 7 bases. Germline V lookup: CDR1 SGHDT, CDR2 YYEEEE. The CDR3 is 13 residues long. CDR3 sequence reads: CASSLWAPGELFF. The CDR3 bases are TGTGCCAGCAGCTTGTGGGCTCCCGGGGAGCTGTTTTTT.

This clone occurred once. This chain joins TRBV5-1 and TRBJ1-1; tentative D call: TRBD1 (5 bases). This CDR3 has 13 amino acids. V gave up 1 base and J gave up 4 bases, with 8 bases separating them. Germline V gives CDR1 SGHRS, CDR2 YFSETQ. The CDR3 DNA reads TGCGCCAGCAGCTTGTGGGGGGTCACTGAAGCTTTCTTT. Protein product: CASSLWGVTEAFF. Full variable domain (outside the CDR3, taken from reference TRBV5-1 and TRBJ1-1): KAGVTQTPRYLIKTRGQQVTLSCSPISGHRSVSWYQQTPGQGLQFLFEYFSETQRNKGNFPGRFSGRQFSNSRSEMNVSTLELGDSALYLCASSLWGVTEAFFGQGTRLTVV.

The rearrangement uses TRBV7-9 and TRBJ2-2; a possible D gene is TRBD2 (5 bases). Trimming took off 1 base at V and 5 bases at J, with 14 bases between the two ends. CDR3 length equals 16 residues. Germline values: CDR1 SEHNR, CDR2 FQNEAQ (reference sequence). The CDR3 bases are TGTGCCAGCAGCTTAGATCGTTTACGGGGTACCGGGGAGCTGTTTTTT. Amino acids: CASSLDRLRGTGELFF.

V and J are TRBV11-2 and TRBJ2-3; D may be TRBD1 (5 bases). This CDR3 has 14 residues. The ends were cut back, 5 bases at V and 0 bases at J, with 9 bases in the middle. The germline V gene has CDR1 SGHAT and CDR2 FQNNGV. In DNA, the CDR3 is TGTGCCAGCAGCGCAGGGTTTAGCACAGATACGCAGTATTTT. Amino acid sequence: CASSAGFSTDTQYF.

The V call is TRBV6-4, the J call TRBJ2-1; 8 bases align to TRBD1. Germline CDR1 MRHNA, CDR2 SNTAGT. The CDR3 has 15 residues. With 2 bases clipped from V and 1 base from J, the junction kept 1 base outside the gene matches. The CDR3 loop is CASSDQGASYNEQFF. The CDR3 nucleotides are TGTGCCAGCAGTGACCAGGGGGCTTCCTACAATGAGCAGTTCTTC.

The V call is TRBV5-5, the J call TRBJ1-2; D is uncertain. The CDR3 contains 15 residues. Germline V CDR1 and CDR2: SGHKS, YYEKEE (reference sequence). The ends were cut back, 0 bases at V and 8 bases at J, with 17 bases in the middle. The CDR3 nucleotides read TGTGCCAGCAGCTTGGCGGTCCATCGAATGGAGGGCTACACCTTC. This encodes CASSLAVHRMEGYTF. The full variable domain, with the rest looked up from reference TRBV5-5 and TRBJ1-2, is DAGVTQSPTHLIKTRGQQVTLRCSPISGHKSVSWYQQVLGQGPQFIFQYYEKEERGRGNFPDRFSARQFPNYSSELNVNALLLGDSALYLCASSLAVHRMEGYTFGSGTRLTVV.

The count of this clone is one. The gene calls are TRBV25-1 and TRBJ2-3, with D uncertain. CDR3 length equals 13 residues. The germline CDR1 and CDR2 sequences are MGHDK and SYGVNS. V dropped 6 bases and J dropped 5 bases, with 12 bases sitting between them. CDR3 protein: CASRAQVVDTQYF. The CDR3 bases are TGTGCCAGCAGGGCACAAGTCGTAGATACGCAGTATTTT.

J is TRBJ2-1 and V is TRBV13; 9 nucleotides agree with TRBD2. The germline CDR1 and CDR2 sequences are PRHDT and FYEKMQ (reference sequence). The V segment lost 5 bases and the J segment 7 bases; nucleotides outside the gene matches: 3. CDR3 size: 13 residues. The DNA for the CDR3 is TGTGCCAGCAGCCATCTAGCGGGAAATGAGCAGTTCTTC. It yields the protein CASSHLAGNEQFF. The full variable domain, its missing parts supplied by reference TRBV13 and TRBJ2-1, is AAGVIQSPRHLIKEKRETATLKCYPIPRHDTVYWYQQGPGQDPQFLISFYEKMQSDKGSIPDRFSAQQFSDYHSELNMSSLELGDSALYFCASSHLAGNEQFFGPGTRLTVL.

The genes are TRBV2 and TRBJ2-5; D is perhaps TRBD1 (5 bases). Deletions cut 2 bases from V and 3 bases from J, with 13 bases between. Germline V gives CDR1 SNHLY, CDR2 FYNNEI. CDR3 length equals 15 residues. Written as DNA, the CDR3 is TGTGCCAGCAGTGAAAGTCGTGGGGCAGAAGAGACCCAGTACTTC. Its protein product is CASSESRGAEETQYF. The full variable domain, with the rest looked up from reference TRBV2 and TRBJ2-5, is EPEVTQTPSHQVTQMGQEVILRCVPISNHLYFYWYRQILGQKVEFLVSFYNNEISEKSEIFDDQFSVERPDGSNFTLKIRSTKLEDSAMYFCASSESRGAEETQYFGPGTRLLVL.

V gene TRBV28 combines with J gene TRBJ2-3; D uncertain. V lost 6 bases and J lost 7, with 14 bases in between. The CDR3 runs 13 residues. The germline gives CDR1 MDHEN, CDR2 SYDVKM. DNA for the CDR3: TGTGCCAGCAGAACACCCGGGTCCCATACGCAGTATTTT. Its protein is CASRTPGSHTQYF.